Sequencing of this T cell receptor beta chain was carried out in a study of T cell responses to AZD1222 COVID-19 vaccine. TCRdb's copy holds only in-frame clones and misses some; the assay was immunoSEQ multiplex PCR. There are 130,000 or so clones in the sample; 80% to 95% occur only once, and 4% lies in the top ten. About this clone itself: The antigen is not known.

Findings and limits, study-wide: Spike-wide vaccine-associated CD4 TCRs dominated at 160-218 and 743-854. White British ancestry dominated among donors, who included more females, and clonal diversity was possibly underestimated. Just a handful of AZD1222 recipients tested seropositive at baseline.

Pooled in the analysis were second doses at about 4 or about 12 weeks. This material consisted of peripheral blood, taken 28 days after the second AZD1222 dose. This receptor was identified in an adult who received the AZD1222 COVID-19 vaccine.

CDR3 in DNA: TGCGCCAGCAGCGGAGGGCAGGGAATAGGGGCTTTCTTT. Translation: CASSGGQGIGAFF. The V and J genes are TRBV5-1 and TRBJ1-1, with D possibly TRBD1 on 5 matching bases. The CDR3 is 13 residues long. Deletions cut 4 bases from V and 11 bases from J, with 18 bases between. Germline CDR1 and CDR2: SGHRS and YFSETQ.